Sequencing of this T cell receptor (beta chain) was carried out in a study of shared clonotypes between healthy human individuals. Clones were read by immunoSEQ multiplex PCR, and TCRdb kept only the in-frame ones, dropping some. This table holds about 730,000 clones, 55% to 75% found once. The germline V gene encodes CDR1 SGHRS and CDR2 YFSETQ. This CDR3 comprises 16 residues. Trimming removed 2 bases from V and 0 bases from J, with 12 bases in between. The authors divided CD4+ cells into CD45RA+ naive and CD45RA-negative memory subsets. The sequencing sample was made of memory CD4+ T cells sorted from blood. Subset: CD45RA-negative fraction. The gene calls are TRBV5-1 and TRBJ1-3; D remains unclear. This clonotype originated in a woman in her 30s in good health. CDR3 sequence: CASSFDGLNSGNTIYF. As DNA, the CDR3 is TGCGCCAGCAGCTTCGACGGACTGAACTCTGGAAACACCATATATTTT.